The present T cell receptor beta chain was sequenced within a study of neurological immune-mediated disorders. General study findings and limits: According to phylogenetic grouping, one related-CDR3 cluster, a possible signature, contained the repertoires of 18 of 34 multiple sclerosis patients.

Template-switch 5'RACE cDNA synthesis added a 10-nucleotide unique molecular identifier. TCRdb reprocessed the 5' RACE reads with MiXCR, giving one entry per CDR3 protein. The repertoire has some 80,000 distinct CDR3 sequences, 5% to 6.5% of them found once; the top ten carry 7.9%. This clonotype was recorded at least ten times. The antigen remains unidentified. CDR1 and CDR2 (germline): SGHDN, FVKESK. Trimming removed 1 base at V and 6 bases at J, with 10 bases between. CDR3 size: 13 residues. As for time point: longitudinal time-point 2. PBMCs stored at -80 C, numbering 2 million, were the origin of the unsorted libraries.

The rearrangement joins TRBV14 to TRBJ2-7; D gene ambiguous. The sample taken for sequencing was PBMCs. The sequence came from an older woman with multiple sclerosis. CDR3 coding DNA: TGTGCCAGCAGCCAAGTCCCGGTAATCGAGCAGTACTTC. This translates into CASSQVPVIEQYF.